The rows below give T cell receptor beta chains drawn from one sample of a study of blood T cell repertoires in COVID-19. Profiling relied on immunoSEQ multiplex PCR, and the TCRdb table lists in-frame clones only, not all of them. The table includes just over 35,000 clones, roughly 84% detected once. Sequencing was performed on peripheral blood. The receptors derive from a human donor in a cohort sampled during active COVID-19. CDR3s include the opening cysteine and the closing phenylalanine or tryptophan. A D gene is named only where the DNA matches it firmly. The listing skips clone size in some rows; elsewhere it reads once, few, many or a size class.

j_call d_call v_call clone_size cdr3_aa cdr3_nt
TRBJ1-2 NA TRBV18 NA CASSPRTVYGYTF TGTGCCAGCTCACCCAGGACAGTCTATGGCTACACCTTC
TRBJ2-7 NA TRBV25-1 NA CASSPQREQYF TGTGCCAGCAGTCCCCAGAGGGAGCAGTACTTC
TRBJ1-1 NA TRBV12-3/TRBV12-4 NA CASSNRYRSEAFF TGTGCCAGCAGCAACAGGTACCGAAGTGAAGCTTTCTTT
TRBJ2-2 TRBD1 TRBV5-1 NA CASRSGTGPGELFF TGCGCCAGCAGGTCCGGGACAGGGCCCGGGGAGCTGTTTTTT
TRBJ2-1 NA TRBV27 NA CASSLHYYNEQFF TGTGCCAGCAGCCTCCACTACTACAATGAGCAGTTCTTC
TRBJ2-5 NA TRBV7-9 once CASSLAEGTQETQYF TGTGCCAGCAGCTTAGCGGAGGGGACTCAAGAGACCCAGTACTTC
TRBJ2-1 TRBD1 TRBV3-1/TRBV3-2 NA CASSLLDRGAYNEQFF TGTGCCAGCAGCCTACTGGACAGGGGAGCCTACAATGAGCAGTTCTTC
TRBJ2-2 NA TRBV5-5 NA CASNDRANTGELFF TGTGCCAGCAACGACAGAGCGAACACCGGGGAGCTGTTTTTT
TRBJ2-3 TRBD2 TRBV7-9 NA CASSQSGGGTDTQYF TGTGCCAGCAGCCAAAGCGGGGGAGGCACAGATACGCAGTATTTT
TRBJ2-1 NA TRBV5-8 NA CASTYRGGNEQFF TGTGCCAGCACCTACAGGGGGGGGAATGAGCAGTTCTTC
TRBJ2-7 NA TRBV5-5 NA CASSLGGAFIRSSYEQYF TGTGCCAGCAGCTTAGGGGGTGCCTTTATCCGGAGCTCCTACGAGCAGTACTTC
TRBJ1-6 NA TRBV14 NA CASSQPGLGRGGSPLHF TGTGCCAGCAGCCAACCTGGGTTAGGCAGGGGTGGATCACCCCTCCACTTT
TRBJ2-5 TRBD1 TRBV6-5 NA CASTSGGTETQYF TGTGCCAGCACGTCAGGGGGCACAGAGACCCAGTACTTC
TRBJ2-2 TRBD1 TRBV5-1 NA CASSLHRGSNTGELFF TGCGCCAGCAGCTTGCACAGGGGGTCGAACACCGGGGAGCTGTTTTTT
TRBJ2-1 NA TRBV29-1 once CSVDSPRGNEQFF TGCAGCGTTGATTCCCCCAGGGGCAATGAGCAGTTCTTC
TRBJ2-1 TRBD2 TRBV10-1 NA CASSELAAYNEQFF TGCGCCAGCAGTGAACTAGCGGCATACAATGAGCAGTTCTTC
TRBJ2-1 NA TRBV11-2 NA CASSLVFYNEQFF TGTGCCAGCAGCTTAGTCTTCTACAATGAGCAGTTCTTC
TRBJ1-5 TRBD1 TRBV4-1 NA CASSQGQGSQPQHF TGCGCCAGCAGCCAAGGACAGGGGTCGCAGCCCCAGCATTTT
TRBJ2-5 TRBD2 TRBV29-1 few CSVVTSGGETQYF TGCAGCGTTGTCACTAGCGGGGGAGAGACCCAGTACTTC
TRBJ1-6 NA TRBV7-8 NA CASSFVGAENSPLHF TGTGCCAGCAGCTTCGTGGGGGCGGAAAATTCACCCCTCCACTTT
TRBJ1-5 NA TRBV21-1 few CASSDQPRDRGYSNQPQHF TGTGCCAGCAGCGACCAACCAAGGGACAGGGGCTATAGCAATCAGCCCCAGCATTTT
TRBJ2-2 TRBD2 TRBV7-8 NA CASRLGTSGLTNTGELFF TGTGCCAGCAGACTGGGGACTAGCGGGTTGACCAACACCGGGGAGCTGTTTTTT
TRBJ2-2 TRBD2 TRBV4-2 NA CASSQEGPDTGTSGVLTGELFF TGTGCCAGCAGCCAAGAGGGGCCCGACACCGGGACTAGCGGGGTTCTCACCGGGGAGCTGTTTTTT
TRBJ1-2 TRBD1 TRBV7-9 NA CASSEGAANYGYTF TGTGCCAGCAGCGAGGGGGCCGCTAACTATGGCTACACCTTC
TRBJ1-4 NA TRBV5-6 NA CASSLFDRANEKLFF TGTGCCAGCAGCTTGTTTGACAGAGCTAATGAAAAACTGTTTTTT
TRBJ2-1 TRBD1 TRBV7-9 NA CASSLAPGTGGDNEQFF TGTGCCAGCAGCTTAGCCCCCGGGACAGGGGGGGACAATGAGCAGTTCTTC
TRBJ2-1 NA TRBV3-1/TRBV3-2 NA CASSQAYWNEQFF TGTGCCAGCAGCCAAGCCTACTGGAATGAGCAGTTCTTC
TRBJ2-2 NA TRBV5-8 NA CASSLTANTGELFF TGTGCCAGCAGCTTGACAGCGAACACCGGGGAGCTGTTTTTT
TRBJ2-5 TRBD2 TRBV7-2 NA CASSLQRGGGETQYF TGTGCCAGCAGCCTTCAGCGGGGGGGTGGAGAGACCCAGTACTTC
TRBJ2-3 TRBD2 TRBV9 NA CASSVLAGASTDTQYF TGTGCCAGCAGCGTACTAGCGGGGGCCAGCACAGATACGCAGTATTTT
TRBJ1-2 TRBD1 TRBV10-3 NA CAISQGQGLNYGYTF TGTGCCATCTCCCAGGGACAGGGACTGAACTATGGCTACACCTTC
TRBJ1-4 NA TRBV18 NA CASSPRGPEAATNEKLFF TGTGCCAGCTCACCCAGGGGACCTGAGGCTGCAACTAATGAAAAACTGTTTTTT
TRBJ2-3 NA TRBV7-6 NA CASSLAGGSTDTQYF TGTGCCAGCAGCTTAGCCGGCGGCAGCACAGATACGCAGTATTTT
TRBJ2-7 NA TRBV12-3/TRBV12-4 NA CASSQTSYEQYF TGTGCCAGCAGCCAGACTTCCTACGAGCAGTACTTC
TRBJ2-6 NA TRBV18 NA CASSPRTGGGNSGANVLTF TGTGCCAGCTCACCGAGGACCGGTGGAGGCAACTCTGGGGCCAACGTCCTGACTTTC
TRBJ2-7 NA TRBV28 NA CASSPSPSGSYEQYF TGTGCCAGCAGTCCGTCCCCCTCAGGATCCTACGAGCAGTACTTC
TRBJ2-7 TRBD1 TRBV4-1 NA CASSRPGTGLSYEQYF TGCGCCAGCAGCCGGCCTGGGACAGGGCTGTCCTACGAGCAGTACTTC
TRBJ1-1 TRBD1 TRBV29-1 NA CSVRTGMNTEAFF TGCAGCGTGAGGACAGGGATGAACACTGAAGCTTTCTTT
TRBJ2-1 NA TRBV19 NA CASSLGSAYNEQFF TGTGCCAGTAGTCTGGGTAGCGCCTACAATGAGCAGTTCTTC
TRBJ2-2 TRBD2 TRBV4-1 NA CASSQIRGGSGELFF TGCGCCAGCAGCCAGATACGGGGGGGGTCCGGGGAGCTGTTTTTT
TRBJ1-2 TRBD1 TRBV7-8 NA CASSPGQFGYGYTF TGTGCCAGCAGCCCGGGACAGTTTGGCTATGGCTACACCTTC
TRBJ2-5 NA TRBV24-1 once CATSDEAGTGQETQYF TGTGCCACCAGTGATGAGGCGGGCACCGGGCAAGAGACCCAGTACTTC
TRBJ2-7 NA TRBV3-1/TRBV3-2 NA CASSQGAWGSAYEQYF TGTGCCAGCAGCCAGGGGGCGTGGGGCAGCGCCTACGAGCAGTACTTC
TRBJ1-1 NA TRBV7-2 NA CASSFSPGLLGLGAFF TGTGCCAGCAGCTTTAGCCCCGGCTTACTAGGGCTTGGAGCTTTCTTT
TRBJ2-1 TRBD2 TRBV7-8 NA CASSLDRGGYNEQFF TGTGCCAGCAGCTTGGATCGGGGGGGGTACAATGAGCAGTTCTTC
TRBJ1-2 NA TRBV7-9 NA CASSLAGVGYGYTF TGTGCCAGCAGCTTAGCAGGAGTCGGTTATGGCTACACCTTC
TRBJ2-7 NA TRBV6-6 NA CASSYSRGAGEQYF TGTGCCAGCAGTTACTCACGGGGGGCAGGCGAGCAGTACTTC
TRBJ1-2 NA TRBV5-1 NA CASSLASTSNYGYTF TGCGCCAGCAGCTTGGCCTCGACATCTAACTATGGCTACACCTTC
TRBJ2-6 NA TRBV6-5 NA CATQGPLSGANVLTF TGTGCCACCCAGGGCCCCCTCTCTGGGGCCAACGTCCTGACTTTC
TRBJ2-1 NA TRBV6-5 NA CASSYSAGNEQFF TGTGCCAGCAGTTACTCCGCAGGAAATGAGCAGTTCTTC
TRBJ1-6 NA TRBV5-5 NA CADSEGSSYNSPLHF TGTGCCGATTCGGAGGGAAGCTCCTATAATTCACCCCTCCACTTT
TRBJ2-7 TRBD1 TRBV28 NA CASSDAGTVNYEQYF TGTGCCAGCAGTGACGCCGGGACAGTAAACTACGAGCAGTACTTC
TRBJ2-1 TRBD2 TRBV24-1 NA CATESSGGVYNEQFF TGTGCCACAGAAAGTAGCGGGGGGGTATACAATGAGCAGTTCTTC
TRBJ2-1 NA TRBV5-1 NA CASSPRTGDNEQFF TGCGCCAGCAGCCCACGCACGGGGGACAATGAGCAGTTCTTC
TRBJ2-5 NA TRBV3-1/TRBV3-2 NA CASIGGRGRETQYF TGTGCCAGCATCGGAGGGAGAGGTCGGGAGACCCAGTACTTC
TRBJ1-2 NA TRBV2 NA CASSEVGSPANYGYTF TGTGCCAGCAGTGAAGTGGGCAGCCCAGCTAACTATGGCTACACCTTC
TRBJ1-1 NA TRBV3-1/TRBV3-2 NA CASSQRWGDLNTEAFF TGTGCCAGCAGCCAAAGATGGGGGGACCTGAACACTGAAGCTTTCTTT
TRBJ2-5 TRBD2 TRBV7-9 NA CASSLSGGGLIEETQYF TGTGCCAGCAGCTTAAGCGGGGGGGGATTGATTGAAGAGACCCAGTACTTC
TRBJ1-6 NA TRBV3-1/TRBV3-2 once CASSQEGGVSPLHF TGTGCCAGCAGCCAAGAGGGCGGGGTTTCACCCCTCCACTTT
TRBJ2-5 TRBD2 TRBV19 NA CASSMTAGAKTQYF TGTGCCAGTAGTATGACAGCGGGGGCCAAGACCCAGTACTTC